The 7 T cell receptor beta chains below all came from one sample that was sequenced in a study of PD-L1 blockade in urothelial cancer. Time point noted: pretreatment peripheral blood. Profiling relied on immunoSEQ multiplex PCR, and the TCRdb table lists in-frame clones only, not all of them. The repertoire includes approximately 50,000 clones, under 90% of them detected once, and around 3.2% sits in the top ten. The source material was PBMCs, sampled around atezolizumab (anti-PD-L1) treatment. All receptors come from a man in his 70s with urothelial cancer.

This clone was observed a single time. The V call is TRBV5-6, the J call TRBJ2-7, with D possibly TRBD2 on 6 matching bases. The CDR3 runs to 16 residues. CDR1 is SGHDT and CDR2 is YYEEEE in the germline V gene. Trimming cost V 4 bases and J 4 bases, with 21 bases left between them. CDR3 in DNA: TGTGCCAGCAGCCCCGCGGGCCCTAACCGGGGGTACGAGCAGTACTTC. Amino acid sequence: CASSPAGPNRGYEQYF. Together with reference TRBV5-6 and TRBJ2-7, the CDR3 gives the full variable domain: DAGVTQSPTHLIKTRGQQVTLRCSPKSGHDTVSWYQQALGQGPQFIFQYYEEEERQRGNFPDRFSGHQFPNYSSELNVNALLLGDSALYLCASSPAGPNRGYEQYFGPGTRLTVT.

The count of this clone is one. The V and J genes are TRBV7-8 and TRBJ2-3; D possibly corresponds to TRBD2 (6 bases). The V end was cut by 4 bases, the J end by 4 bases, with 18 bases between. This CDR3 region has 16 residues. Per the germline V gene, CDR1 is SGHVS and CDR2 is FQNEAQ. CDR3 nucleotides: TGTGCCAGCAGCTCCGCTAGCGCTGGGGGGTCAGATACGCAGTATTTT. Amino acid sequence: CASSSASAGGSDTQYF.

CDR3 bases: TGTGCCAGCAGTTATAGAGGGAACGAGCAGTACTTC. Protein sequence: CASSYRGNEQYF. The V and J genes are TRBV6-5 and TRBJ2-5; D possibly corresponds to TRBD2 (5 bases). The DNA matches TRBJ2-7 better at its end, which makes the J call doubtful. The CDR3 totals 12 residues. Germline lookup yields CDR1 MNHEY and CDR2 SVGAGI.

The gene calls are TRBV28 and TRBJ2-7; 8 bases fit TRBD2. The CDR3 runs to 16 residues. Germline V CDR1 and CDR2: MDHEN, SYDVKM. Trimming cost V 5 bases and J 3 bases; bases outside gene matches: 12. The CDR3 DNA sequence: TGTGCCAGCAGTACCCCGGGAGGGGGGAGAAGCTACGAGCAGTACTTC. This codes for CASSTPGGGRSYEQYF. Full variable domain (missing parts from reference TRBV28 and TRBJ2-7): DVKVTQSSRYLVKRTGEKVFLECVQDMDHENMFWYRQDPGLGLRLIYFSYDVKMKEKGDIPEGYSVSREKKERFSLILESASTNQTSMYLCASSTPGGGRSYEQYFGPGTRLTVT.

The rearrangement links TRBV27 to TRBJ1-1; D not certain. CDR3 length equals 12 residues. Trimming left V 7 bases short and J 11 bases short, with 17 bases between. In germline, CDR1 is MNHEY, CDR2 SMNVEV (reference sequence). The CDR3 DNA is TGTGCCAGCAATACTCACGGGTCTCAGGCTTTCTTT. It yields the protein CASNTHGSQAFF.

This sequence joins TRBV15 and TRBJ2-1; 9 nucleotides match TRBD2. This CDR3 region has 17 residues. The germline V gene encodes CDR1 LNHNV and CDR2 YYDKDF (reference sequence). V was clipped by 1 base and J by 7 bases; unmatched bases: 11. CDR3 DNA sequence: TGTGCCACCAGCAGAGGGAAGGCCGGGACTAGCAGAAATGAGCAGTTCTTC. It codes for CATSRGKAGTSRNEQFF.

The chain couples TRBV9 to TRBJ2-1; 9 bases align to TRBD2. In germline, CDR1 is SGDLS, CDR2 YYNGEE. The CDR3 is 16 residues long. The ends lost 4 bases at V and 4 bases at J; junction bases unmatched: 9. The DNA of the CDR3 is TGTGCCAGCAGCACTCGCGGGGGGGCAATTTACAATGAGCAGTTCTTC. Translation: CASSTRGGAIYNEQFF. The whole variable domain, remainder taken from reference TRBV9 and TRBJ2-1, is DSGVTQTPKHLITATGQRVTLRCSPRSGDLSVYWYQQSLDQGLQFLIQYYNGEERAKGNILERFSAQQFPDLHSELNLSSLELGDSALYFCASSTRGGAIYNEQFFGPGTRLTVL.